The rows below give T cell receptor beta chains drawn from one sample of a study of T-cell memory formation after mild COVID-19. TCRdb redid the calling of the 5' RACE reads with MiXCR, one entry per CDR3 protein. The sample has some 250,000 distinct CDR3 sequences, roughly 18% seen once. Material: PBMCs or a T cell subset sorted from them (not recorded which). These receptors originate from a man younger than 35 who had mild COVID-19 (a few samples of this study predate the infection). Cell type and time point are not known. Both conserved end residues are part of each CDR3. The order of the fields is CDR3 protein, CDR3 DNA, V gene, clone size, J gene, D gene. D genes are given only for firm matches. Not every row has a clone size; where given, it reads once, few, many or a size class.

CDR3: CASSNRDSDYNEQFF
DNA: TGTGCCAGCAGCAACCGGGACAGTGACTACAATGAGCAGTTCTTC
V: TRBV2
size: .
J: TRBJ2-1
D: TRBD1

CDR3: CASSWDTHFGAFF
DNA: TGCGCCAGCAGTTGGGACACCCATTTCGGCGCTTTCTTT
V: TRBV5-1
size: .
J: TRBJ1-1
D: .

CDR3: CASSREGSDTQYF
DNA: TGCGCCAGCAGCCGAGAAGGATCAGATACGCAGTATTTT
V: TRBV5-1
size: many
J: TRBJ2-3
D: .

CDR3: CASSLARVKSGTEAFF
DNA: TGCGCCAGCAGCTTGGCCAGGGTAAAGAGTGGAACTGAAGCTTTCTTT
V: TRBV5-1
size: .
J: TRBJ1-1
D: .

CDR3: CSARDVPGGAGTDTQYF
DNA: TGCAGTGCTAGAGATGTGCCAGGGGGCGCGGGGACAGATACGCAGTATTTT
V: TRBV20-1
size: few
J: TRBJ2-3
D: TRBD1

CDR3: CASSWSAVNSPLHF
DNA: TGCGCCAGCAGCTGGTCAGCCGTTAATTCACCCCTCCACTTT
V: TRBV5-1
size: few
J: TRBJ1-6
D: .

CDR3: CASSEGQGATVDSPLHF
DNA: TGTGCCAGCAGTGAAGGACAGGGGGCGACAGTTGACTCACCCCTCCACTTT
V: TRBV2
size: .
J: TRBJ1-6
D: TRBD1

CDR3: CASGNGVRNSPLHF
DNA: TGTGCCAGCGGAAACGGGGTGCGTAATTCACCCCTCCACTTT
V: TRBV4-2
size: few
J: TRBJ1-6
D: .

CDR3: CASTSTPTGGELFF
DNA: TGTGCCAGCACCTCCACACCAACAGGCGGGGAGCTGTTTTTT
V: TRBV28
size: .
J: TRBJ2-2
D: .

CDR3: CSATGTSLDTQYF
DNA: TGCAGTGCTACCGGGACTAGCTTGGATACGCAGTATTTT
V: TRBV20-1
size: few
J: TRBJ2-3
D: TRBD2

CDR3: CASSLGQGGPYQETQYF
DNA: TGCGCCAGCAGCTTAGGACAGGGAGGGCCATACCAAGAGACCCAGTACTTC
V: TRBV5-1
size: .
J: TRBJ2-5
D: .

CDR3: CASSFTRGGRGTQYF
DNA: TGTGCCAGCAGTTTTACTCGGGGGGGCCGGGGGACCCAGTACTTC
V: TRBV12-3/TRBV12-4
size: many
J: TRBJ2-5
D: TRBD2

CDR3: CSVEGPGRSGNTIYF
DNA: TGCAGCGTTGAAGGCCCAGGGCGATCTGGAAACACCATATATTTT
V: TRBV29-1
size: .
J: TRBJ1-3
D: .

CDR3: CASSSEIGDTQYF
DNA: TGTGCCAGCAGCTCCGAAATCGGGGATACGCAGTATTTT
V: TRBV11-2
size: few
J: TRBJ2-3
D: .

CDR3: CSAEGNTGELFF
DNA: TGCAGTGCGGAGGGGAACACCGGGGAGCTGTTTTTT
V: TRBV20-1
size: .
J: TRBJ2-2
D: .

CDR3: CSVVGLGGETQYF
DNA: TGCAGCGTGGTGGGACTGGGAGGTGAGACCCAGTACTTC
V: TRBV29-1
size: .
J: TRBJ2-5
D: .

CDR3: CASSLGFWQGADTQYF
DNA: TGTGCCAGCAGCTTGGGTTTCTGGCAGGGGGCAGATACGCAGTATTTT
V: TRBV11-2
size: .
J: TRBJ2-3
D: TRBD1

CDR3: CSVPSGGSSYNEQFF
DNA: TGCAGCGTCCCTTCGGGGGGCAGCTCCTACAATGAGCAGTTCTTC
V: TRBV29-1
size: many
J: TRBJ2-1
D: .

CDR3: CASSFKERGAADTQYF
DNA: TGTGCCAGCAGCTTCAAAGAGCGGGGGGCCGCAGATACGCAGTATTTT
V: TRBV5-6
size: few
J: TRBJ2-3
D: TRBD2

CDR3: CSAPRQGLSSGNTIYF
DNA: TGCAGTGCTCCCCGACAGGGCTTAAGCTCTGGAAACACCATATATTTT
V: TRBV20-1
size: few
J: TRBJ1-3
D: TRBD1

CDR3: CASSEGVGDTEAFF
DNA: TGCGCCAGCAGTGAAGGGGTCGGGGACACTGAAGCTTTCTTT
V: TRBV10-1
size: few
J: TRBJ1-1
D: .

CDR3: CASSYQGSPNEKLFF
DNA: TGTGCCAGCAGTTACCAGGGGTCCCCTAATGAAAAACTGTTTTTT
V: TRBV6-5
size: few
J: TRBJ1-4
D: .

CDR3: CASSPTGSHGQETQYF
DNA: TGCGCCAGCAGCCCTACAGGGTCTCATGGCCAAGAGACCCAGTACTTC
V: TRBV5-1
size: few
J: TRBJ2-5
D: .

CDR3: CASSSRDGTGELFF
DNA: TGCGCCAGCAGCTCCCGGGACGGCACCGGGGAGCTGTTTTTT
V: TRBV5-1
size: many
J: TRBJ2-2
D: .

CDR3: CACNGLAGYEQYF
DNA: TGTGCCTGTAACGGACTAGCGGGCTACGAGCAGTACTTC
V: TRBV30
size: .
J: TRBJ2-7
D: TRBD2

CDR3: CASTGGASYEQYF
DNA: TGCGCCAGCACCGGGGGGGCCAGCTACGAGCAGTACTTC
V: TRBV10-2
size: few
J: TRBJ2-7
D: TRBD2

CDR3: CASSRRGFNEKLFF
DNA: TGCGCCAGCAGCAGGAGGGGTTTTAATGAAAAACTGTTTTTT
V: TRBV5-1
size: .
J: TRBJ1-4
D: .

CDR3: CASSTSGQQGEQYF
DNA: TGTGCCAGCAGTACCTCTGGACAACAGGGCGAGCAGTACTTC
V: TRBV12-3/TRBV12-4
size: few
J: TRBJ2-7
D: .

CDR3: CASSFITGELFF
DNA: TGTGCCAGCAGCTTTATCACCGGGGAGCTGTTTTTT
V: TRBV7-9
size: few
J: TRBJ2-2
D: .

CDR3: CASTTFRAGETQYF
DNA: TGTGCCAGCACCACTTTTAGGGCGGGCGAGACCCAGTACTTC
V: TRBV7-2
size: many
J: TRBJ2-5
D: .

CDR3: CASSQEGGRTNYGYTF
DNA: TGCGCCAGCAGCCAAGAGGGGGGGAGAACTAACTATGGCTACACCTTC
V: TRBV4-3
size: .
J: TRBJ1-2
D: .

CDR3: CASSKRVGSEAFF
DNA: TGTGCCAGCAGCAAAAGGGTGGGCTCTGAAGCTTTCTTT
V: TRBV11-1
size: .
J: TRBJ1-1
D: .

CDR3: CASSSAVDTEAFF
DNA: TGCGCCAGCAGCTCCGCGGTTGACACTGAAGCTTTCTTT
V: TRBV5-1
size: few
J: TRBJ1-1
D: .

CDR3: CAISESGSVVGQFF
DNA: TGTGCCATCAGTGAGTCAGGGAGTGTCGTTGGGCAGTTCTTC
V: TRBV10-3
size: few
J: TRBJ2-1
D: .

CDR3: CASSLIQGAYYTEAFF
DNA: TGTGCCAGCAGCTTAATCCAGGGGGCCTACTACACTGAAGCTTTCTTT
V: TRBV7-9
size: .
J: TRBJ1-1
D: TRBD1

CDR3: CASGRPPGSPLHF
DNA: TGTGCCAGCGGTCGGCCCCCGGGTTCACCCCTCCACTTT
V: TRBV6-6
size: few
J: TRBJ1-6
D: .